This T cell receptor (beta chain) came from a study of response to subunit inactivated influenza vaccine. General study results and limits: T cells newly recruited by each seasonal influenza vaccination are few, the authors suggested.

In its sample, this clonotype was seen once. Antigen specificity is unknown. MiXCR, applied by TCRdb to the RT-PCR reads, yields one record per CDR3 protein. The data show 600,000 to 700,000 distinct CDR3 sequences, with about 15% seen just once and approximately 7.6% held by the top ten. This CDR3 comprises 15 residues. Germline CDR1 SGHAT, CDR2 FQNNGV. Trimming at V came to 5 bases and at J to 2 bases, leaving 6 bases not matched to a gene. The V gene is TRBV11-2, the J gene TRBJ2-3, with 8 bases aligning to TRBD2. The receptor was isolated from a man between 50 and 59 years old who received an inactivated influenza vaccine. The sample in question was PBMCs from blood, obtained 14 to 15 days before vaccination. CDR3 sequence (DNA): TGTGCCAGCAGCCGGGGGGGCGGATTCACAGATACGCAGTATTTT. It encodes CASSRGGGFTDTQYF. The entire variable domain, with the rest obtained from reference TRBV11-2 and TRBJ2-3, is as follows: EAGVAQSPRYKIIEKRQSVAFWCNPISGHATLYWYQQILGQGPKLLIQFQNNGVVDDSQLPKDRFSAERLKGVDSTLKIQPAKLEDSAVYLCASSRGGGFTDTQYFGPGTRLTVL.